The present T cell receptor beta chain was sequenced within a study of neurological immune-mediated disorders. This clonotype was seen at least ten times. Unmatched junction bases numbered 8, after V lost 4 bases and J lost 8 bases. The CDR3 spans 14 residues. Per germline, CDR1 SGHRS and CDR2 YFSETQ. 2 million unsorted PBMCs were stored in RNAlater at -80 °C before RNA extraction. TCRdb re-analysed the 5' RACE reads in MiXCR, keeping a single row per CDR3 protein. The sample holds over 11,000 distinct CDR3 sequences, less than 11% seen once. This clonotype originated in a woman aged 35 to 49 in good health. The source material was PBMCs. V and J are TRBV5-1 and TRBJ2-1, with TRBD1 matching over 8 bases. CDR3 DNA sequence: TGCGCCAGCAGCCGGACAGGGTCCACCTATGAGCAGTTCTTC. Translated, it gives CASSRTGSTYEQFF.